The clone carrying this T cell receptor beta chain was counted ten times or more. What it recognizes is unknown. Patients with uncontrolled infections, other autoimmune diseases, pregnancy or lactation were excluded. Diagnostic assessment was based on clinical symptoms, serum thyroxine and TRAb, thyroid ultrasound and orbital computed tomography. Germline V gives CDR1 GTSNPN, CDR2 SVGIG (reference sequence). Trimming removed 4 bases at V and 10 bases at J, with 20 bases between. The CDR3 length is 15 residues. The data are from a study of T cells in Graves' hyperthyroidism and ophthalmopathy. Regarding the study as a whole: With a median lead of approximately six months before onset, the model predicted ophthalmopathy.

Regions amplified from RNA transcripts were the TCR beta CDR3 regions. The TCR CDR3 first-round RT-PCR relied on the HTBI primer set. MiXCR, run by TCRdb on the multiplex PCR reads, gives a single entry per CDR3 protein. Of approximately 150,000 distinct CDR3 sequences listed, about 9% were seen once; the top ten hold roughly a fifth. The sequenced sample consisted of blood. The chain is built from TRBV30 and TRBJ1-6; unclear D gene. The receptor comes from a woman aged 18-29 years with Graves' hyperthyroidism that later progressed to Graves' ophthalmopathy. The DNA for the CDR3 is TGTGCCTGGACGCGGAGTAGAATGATTTACTCACCCCTCCACTTT. Translation gives CAWTRSRMIYSPLHF.